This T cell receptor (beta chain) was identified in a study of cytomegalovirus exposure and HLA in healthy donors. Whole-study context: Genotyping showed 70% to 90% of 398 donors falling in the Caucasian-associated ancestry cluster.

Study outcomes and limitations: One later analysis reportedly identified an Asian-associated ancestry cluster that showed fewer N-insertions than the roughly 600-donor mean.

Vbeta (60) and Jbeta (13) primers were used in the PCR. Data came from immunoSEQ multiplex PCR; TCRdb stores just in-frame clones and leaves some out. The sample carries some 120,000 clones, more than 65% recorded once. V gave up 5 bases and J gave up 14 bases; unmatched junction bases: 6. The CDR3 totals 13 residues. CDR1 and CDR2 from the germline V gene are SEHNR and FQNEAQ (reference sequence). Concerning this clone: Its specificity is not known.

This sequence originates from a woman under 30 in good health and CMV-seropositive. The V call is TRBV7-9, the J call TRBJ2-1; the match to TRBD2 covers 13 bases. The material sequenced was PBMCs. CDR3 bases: TGTGCCAGCAGCCCGACTAGCGGGGGGCTGAAGTTCTTC. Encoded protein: CASSPTSGGLKFF. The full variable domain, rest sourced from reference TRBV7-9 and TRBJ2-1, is DTGVSQNPRHKITKRGQNVTFRCDPISEHNRLYWYRQTLGQGPEFLTYFQNEAQLEKSRLLSDRFSAERPKGSFSTLEIQRTEQGDSAMYLCASSPTSGGLKFFGPGTRLTVL.